Shown below are 29 T cell receptor beta chains from a single sample sequenced in a study of PD-1 blockade in classical Hodgkin lymphoma. Repertoires were generated with immunoSEQ multiplex PCR, while TCRdb's copy carries only in-frame clones and drops some. The repertoire has 24,000 or so clones, 65% to 80% of them found once; the top ten carry roughly 8.6%. Each of the patients experienced relapse following autologous stem cell transplantation, and their brentuximab vedotin exposure differed. Sample: peripheral blood mononuclear cells (PBMCs), taken before the second cycle of nivolumab. Source of these receptors: a human donor with classical Hodgkin lymphoma.

This chain uses TRBV11-2 with TRBJ2-7; 9 bases are shared with TRBD2. V dropped 0 bases and J dropped 1; count of bases not matched to a gene: 10. This CDR3 contains 18 residues. Germline CDR1 is SGHAT and CDR2 is FQNNGV. CDR3 DNA: TGTGCCAGCAGCTTAGATCTGGCGGGAGGGATTACTTCCTACGAGCAGTACTTC. Its translation: CASSLDLAGGITSYEQYF.

V and J are TRBV6-6 and TRBJ2-2; the match to TRBD2 covers 9 bases. Germline V gene data show CDR1 as MNHNY and CDR2 as SVGAGI (reference sequence). The CDR3 spans 16 residues. The ends lost 6 bases at V and 7 bases at J; junction bases unmatched: 12. This CDR3 is CASRLSGGALGGELFF. The CDR3 nucleotides read TGTGCCAGCAGGCTTAGCGGGGGCGCTTTGGGCGGGGAGCTGTTTTTT.

In this sample, this clone turned up a few times. V is TRBV6-5 and J is TRBJ2-7; D call uncertain. Germline V gives CDR1 MNHEY, CDR2 SVGAGI. The CDR3 has 14 residues. Trimming pared 5 bases from V and 3 bases from J, leaving 14 bases between. The CDR3 DNA is TGTGCCAGCAGTAAACATACGGACGGCTACGAGCAGTACTTC. It encodes CASSKHTDGYEQYF.

The chain combines TRBV7-9 with TRBJ2-3; 10 bases match TRBD2. The germline V gene has CDR1 SEHNR and CDR2 FQNEAQ (reference sequence). The CDR3 spans 18 residues. V lost 8 bases and J lost 5; bases outside the gene matches: 19. As DNA, the CDR3 is TGTGCCAGCCGCCCTCGTTCAGAGTTAGCGGGAGGAGGAGATACGCAGTATTTT. Translating gives CASRPRSELAGGGDTQYF.

The CDR3 here is CASSQDRSWRLAGVRQFF. The CDR3 DNA sequence: TGTGCCAGCAGCCAAGATCGGTCTTGGAGACTAGCGGGAGTTCGCCAGTTCTTC. The chain employs TRBV14 and TRBJ2-1; TRBD2 matches at 12 bases. From germline, CDR1 is SGHDN and CDR2 FVKESK. CDR3 length: 18 residues. The V segment lost 0 bases and the J segment 13 bases; nucleotides outside the gene matches: 16.

The chain joins TRBV28 to TRBJ1-5; 9 bases fit TRBD1. Germline loops: CDR1 MDHEN, CDR2 SYDVKM. The CDR3 has 17 amino acids. J was trimmed by 3 bases and V by 5 bases; bases with no gene match: 11. DNA of the CDR3: TGTGCCAGCAGTGACTTCGCGGGACAGGGTTTCAATCAGCCCCAGCATTTT. This translates into CASSDFAGQGFNQPQHF.

The sample holds a few counts of this clone. This chain links TRBV7-2 with TRBJ1-1; TRBD1 is a possible D gene (5 bases). Germline V gives CDR1 SGHTA, CDR2 FQGNSA. V was cut by 0 bases and J by 4 bases, with 12 bases left in between. The CDR3 covers 15 residues. The CDR3 spells CASSLAQGRGTEAFF. The CDR3 DNA reads TGTGCCAGCAGCTTAGCGCAGGGCCGGGGCACTGAAGCTTTCTTT.

This clone was seen a handful of times. The chain uses TRBV13 and TRBJ2-7; 8 bases agree with TRBD1. The CDR3 length is 15 residues. CDR1 is PRHDT and CDR2 is FYEKMQ in the germline V gene (reference sequence). V lost 4 bases to trimming and J lost 5 bases; unmatched junction nucleotides: 10. The CDR3 sequence is CASSSQGARVHEQYF. The CDR3 coding sequence is TGTGCCAGCAGCTCGCAGGGGGCGCGGGTCCACGAGCAGTACTTC.

This rearrangement joins TRBV2 to TRBJ1-1; TRBD1 aligns across 9 bases. The CDR3 contains 14 residues. Unmatched junction bases numbered 8, after V lost 6 bases and J lost 6 bases. Germline V gene lookup returns CDR1 SNHLY and CDR2 FYNNEI. The CDR3 DNA is TGTGCCAGCAGCGTCGACAGGGGGGGGGCTGAAGCTTTCTTT. This codes for CASSVDRGGAEAFF.

The CDR3 here is CASSALQGFNNQPQHF. DNA of the CDR3: TGTGCCAGCAGTGCATTACAGGGGTTCAACAATCAGCCCCAGCATTTT. The V call is TRBV2, the J call TRBJ1-5; 7 nucleotides line up with TRBD1. This CDR3 region has 16 residues. V shed 4 bases, J shed 3 bases, and the junction held 9 bases outside the gene matches. The germline V gene encodes CDR1 SNHLY and CDR2 FYNNEI.

V usage is TRBV5-1 and J usage is TRBJ1-5, with D tentatively TRBD1 (5 bases). The CDR3 sequence is 15 residues long. In germline, CDR1 is SGHRS, CDR2 YFSETQ. Trimming took off 0 bases at V and 7 bases at J, with 14 bases between the two ends. CDR3 in DNA: TGCGCCAGCAGCTTGGGGGCAGGGTCAGGCCAGCCCCAGCATTTT. Encoded protein: CASSLGAGSGQPQHF.

The chain carries TRBV19 and TRBJ1-1; D may be TRBD1 (5 bases). The length of the CDR3 is 18 residues. V was clipped by 4 bases and J by 3 bases, with 24 bases between them. The germline V gene has CDR1 LNHDA and CDR2 SQIVND (reference sequence). The CDR3 reads CASSKLFGRQPTHTEAFF. CDR3 in DNA: TGTGCCAGTAGTAAGTTGTTCGGACGACAGCCCACCCACACTGAAGCTTTCTTT.

The rearrangement uses TRBV7-2 and TRBJ1-2; 7 positions match TRBD1. CDR1 is SGHTA and CDR2 is FQGNSA in the germline V gene. V shed 1 base and J 0 bases; nucleotides not matched to a gene: 8. The CDR3 sequence is 17 residues long. For the CDR3, the DNA is TGTGCCAGCAGCTTAGGGGACAGAATTCTTTCTAACTATGGCTACACCTTC. Translating it yields CASSLGDRILSNYGYTF.

The CDR3: CAITAGTGGNEQYF. The CDR3 region has the DNA TGTGCCATCACCGCTGGGACAGGGGGCAACGAGCAGTACTTC. The V call is TRBV10-3, the J call TRBJ2-7; TRBD1 agrees at 12 bases. The CDR3 consists of 14 residues. Per the germline V gene, CDR1 is ENHRY and CDR2 is SYGVKD. V trimming: 7 bases; J trimming: 5 bases; junction bases outside the gene matches: 6.

This chain connects TRBV13 to TRBJ2-3, with D tentatively TRBD2 (6 bases). Germline V gene lookup returns CDR1 PRHDT and CDR2 FYEKMQ (reference sequence). V was shortened by 5 bases and J by 1 base, with 13 bases between the two germline ends. This CDR3 region has 15 residues. The CDR3 bases are TGTGCCAGCAGCGTTTACAAGCGGGGCACAGATACGCAGTATTTT. Its protein is CASSVYKRGTDTQYF.

This chain connects TRBV7-2 to TRBJ1-1; 9 positions agree with TRBD1. Looked up from germline, CDR1 is SGHTA and CDR2 is FQGNSA. The ends lost 6 bases at V and 3 bases at J; junction bases unmatched: 8. This CDR3 has 15 residues. As DNA, the CDR3 is TGTGCCAGCAGACCGGACAGGGGAGAGTACACTGAAGCTTTCTTT. It is translated as CASRPDRGEYTEAFF.

This clone was counted between two and nine times. The J gene is TRBJ1-1, the V gene TRBV11-2, with D tentatively TRBD1 (5 bases). Between the trimmed V and J ends, which lost 3 bases and 4 bases, there was a span of 12 bases. Looked up from germline, CDR1 is SGHAT and CDR2 is FQNNGV. This CDR3 comprises 14 residues. The CDR3 coding sequence is TGTGCCAGCAGCTTTGGGATGAGGGGCACTGAAGCTTTCTTT. Translated: CASSFGMRGTEAFF.

The V call is TRBV27, the J call TRBJ2-1; 9 bases match TRBD1. Germline V gives CDR1 MNHEY, CDR2 SMNVEV (reference sequence). This CDR3 is built from 12 residues. Trimming took 10 bases from V and 6 from J; bases not matched to a gene: 4. CDR3 amino acids: CATRTGANEQFF. The CDR3 DNA follows: TGTGCCACCCGGACAGGGGCCAATGAGCAGTTCTTC.

The rearrangement links TRBV2 to TRBJ1-3, with 8 bases aligning to TRBD1. V was clipped by 4 bases and J by 7 bases; unmatched bases: 0. Germline CDR1 and CDR2: SNHLY and FYNNEI. This CDR3 contains 12 residues. For the CDR3, the DNA is TGTGCCAGCAGTGGACAGGGGAACACCATATATTTT. Encoded protein: CASSGQGNTIYF.

The chain is built from TRBV5-1 and TRBJ1-1, with unresolved D. The V gene's germline CDR1 is SGHRS and CDR2 YFSETQ. The CDR3 loop spans 15 amino acids. Trimming took 3 bases from V and 0 from J, leaving 12 bases between them. CDR3 protein: CASSSLGRVNTEAFF. CDR3 nucleotide sequence: TGCGCCAGCAGCTCCCTAGGAAGGGTGAACACTGAAGCTTTCTTT.

The V call is TRBV5-1, the J call TRBJ2-2; 10 nucleotides match TRBD2. The length of the CDR3 is 18 residues. Germline assignment: CDR1 SGHRS and CDR2 YFSETQ. V was pared by 1 base and J by 2 bases, with 8 bases of the junction left unmatched. For the CDR3, the DNA is TGCGCCAGCAGCTTGATAACGGCTAGCGGGAGTAACACCGGGGAGCTGTTTTTT. This encodes CASSLITASGSNTGELFF.

The rearrangement uses TRBV10-3 and TRBJ1-4, with 7 positions matching TRBD1. The CDR3 runs 14 residues. The germline CDR1 and CDR2 sequences are ENHRY and SYGVKD. The J segment lost 2 bases and the V segment lost 11 bases, leaving 8 bases of the junction unmatched. The CDR3 DNA sequence: TGTGCCTCAGGGGGGAGGGGGACTAATGAAAAACTGTTTTTT. It yields the protein CASGGRGTNEKLFF.

The CDR3 nucleotides read TGTGCCACCAGCAGAGGGACGACAGAAGAGACCCAGTACTTC. Its translation: CATSRGTTEETQYF. The chain is built from TRBV15 and TRBJ2-5; possibly TRBD1 for D (5 bases). Per the germline V gene, CDR1 is LNHNV and CDR2 is YYDKDF (reference sequence). This CDR3 contains 14 residues. Between the trimmed V and J ends, which lost 1 base and 3 bases, there was a span of 9 bases.

The genes are TRBV13 and TRBJ2-5; 9 nucleotides agree with TRBD2. V shed 8 bases and J 5 bases; nucleotides not matched to a gene: 9. The CDR3 is 14 amino acids. Germline V gene lookup returns CDR1 PRHDT and CDR2 FYEKMQ (reference sequence). CDR3 in DNA: TGTGCCAGCGGACTAGCGCAATTTGGGGAGACCCAGTACTTC. Encoded protein: CASGLAQFGETQYF.

The chain is built from TRBV18 and TRBJ1-2; TRBD1 agrees at 9 bases. The V gene end was trimmed by 3 bases and the J gene end by 4 bases; junction bases not matched to a gene: 6. The CDR3 is 15 amino acids. CDR1 KGHSH and CDR2 LQKENI come from the germline V gene. The DNA of the CDR3 is TGTGCCAGCTCACCTCAACTGACAGGGGGCTATGGCTACACCTTC. It is translated as CASSPQLTGGYGYTF.

The chain links TRBV28 to TRBJ2-7, with D possibly being TRBD2 (6 bases). V lost 7 bases and J 1 base, leaving 17 bases between the germline ends. The CDR3 is made up of 15 amino acids. Germline loops: CDR1 MDHEN, CDR2 SYDVKM. CDR3 protein: CASTDPGTWSYEQYF. The DNA for the CDR3 is TGTGCCAGCACCGACCCCGGGACTTGGTCCTACGAGCAGTACTTC. Based on the CDR3 plus reference TRBV28 and TRBJ2-7, the full variable domain is DVKVTQSSRYLVKRTGEKVFLECVQDMDHENMFWYRQDPGLGLRLIYFSYDVKMKEKGDIPEGYSVSREKKERFSLILESASTNQTSMYLCASTDPGTWSYEQYFGPGTRLTVT.

V is TRBV15 and J is TRBJ1-1, with D unresolved. The V and J ends lost 5 bases and 5 bases respectively, with 15 bases between them. The CDR3 sequence is 14 residues long. The germline CDR1 and CDR2 sequences are LNHNV and YYDKDF (reference sequence). The CDR3 DNA reads TGTGCCACCAGCCCCTCGTATCAGAGGACTGAAGCTTTCTTT. This codes for CATSPSYQRTEAFF.

The chain combines TRBV19 with TRBJ1-3, with D possibly matching TRBD1 (6 bases). Between the trimmed V and J ends, which lost 5 bases and 1 base, there was a span of 15 bases. Germline V CDR1 and CDR2: LNHDA, SQIVND (reference sequence). This CDR3 has 16 amino acids. The CDR3 reads CASSDYAGASGNTIYF. CDR3 nucleotides: TGTGCCAGTAGTGATTACGCAGGGGCATCTGGAAACACCATATATTTT.

V usage is TRBV27 and J usage is TRBJ2-1, with a tentative D call TRBD2 (5 bases). In germline, CDR1 is MNHEY, CDR2 SMNVEV (reference sequence). With 2 bases removed from V and 3 bases from J, the gap between germline ends came to 8 bases. CDR3 size: 14 residues. The CDR3 protein is CASSLEGNYNEQFF. Written as DNA, the CDR3 is TGTGCCAGCAGTTTAGAGGGAAACTACAATGAGCAGTTCTTC.